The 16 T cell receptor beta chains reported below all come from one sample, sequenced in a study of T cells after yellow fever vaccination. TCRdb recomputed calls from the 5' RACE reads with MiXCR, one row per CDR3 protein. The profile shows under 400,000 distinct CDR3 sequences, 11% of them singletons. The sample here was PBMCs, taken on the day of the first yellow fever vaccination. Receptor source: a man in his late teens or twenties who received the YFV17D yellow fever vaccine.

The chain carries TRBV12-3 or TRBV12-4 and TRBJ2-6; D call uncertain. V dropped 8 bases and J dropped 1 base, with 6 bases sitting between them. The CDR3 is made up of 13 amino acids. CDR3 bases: TGTGCCAGCCGGAAGTCTGGGGCCAACGTCCTGACTTTC. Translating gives CASRKSGANVLTF.

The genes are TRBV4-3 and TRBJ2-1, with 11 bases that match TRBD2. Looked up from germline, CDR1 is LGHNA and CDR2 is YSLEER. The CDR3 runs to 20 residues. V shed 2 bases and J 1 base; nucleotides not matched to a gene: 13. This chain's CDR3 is CASSQSPLPSSGGSYNEQFF. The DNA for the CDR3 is TGCGCCAGCAGCCAAAGTCCCCTCCCGTCTAGCGGGGGGTCCTACAATGAGCAGTTCTTC.

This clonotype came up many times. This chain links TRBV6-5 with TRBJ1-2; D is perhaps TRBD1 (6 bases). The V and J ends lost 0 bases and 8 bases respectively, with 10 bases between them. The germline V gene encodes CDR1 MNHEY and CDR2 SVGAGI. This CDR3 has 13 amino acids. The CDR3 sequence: CASSYSTRGGYTF. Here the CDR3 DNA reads TGTGCCAGCAGTTACTCGACCAGGGGAGGCTACACCTTC.

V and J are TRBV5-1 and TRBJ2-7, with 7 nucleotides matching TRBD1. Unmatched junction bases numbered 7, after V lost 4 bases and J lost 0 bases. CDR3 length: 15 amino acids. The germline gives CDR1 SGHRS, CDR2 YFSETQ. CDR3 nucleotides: TGCGCCAGCAGCCTCGGGACAGTGAGCTCCTACGAGCAGTACGTC. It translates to CASSLGTVSSYEQYV.

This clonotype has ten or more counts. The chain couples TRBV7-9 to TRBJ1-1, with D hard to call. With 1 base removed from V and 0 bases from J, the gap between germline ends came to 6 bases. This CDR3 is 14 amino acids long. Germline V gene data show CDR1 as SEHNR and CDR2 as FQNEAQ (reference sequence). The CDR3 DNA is TGTGCCAGCAGCTTAGTCCTCCTGAACACTGAAGCTTTCTTT. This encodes CASSLVLLNTEAFF.

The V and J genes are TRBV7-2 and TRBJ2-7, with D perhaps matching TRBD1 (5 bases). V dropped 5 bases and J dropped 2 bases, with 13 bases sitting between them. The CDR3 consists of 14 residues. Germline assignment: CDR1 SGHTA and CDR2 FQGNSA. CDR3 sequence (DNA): TGTGCCAGCAGCGGGATGGCAGGGCCCTACGAGCAGTACTTC. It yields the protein CASSGMAGPYEQYF.

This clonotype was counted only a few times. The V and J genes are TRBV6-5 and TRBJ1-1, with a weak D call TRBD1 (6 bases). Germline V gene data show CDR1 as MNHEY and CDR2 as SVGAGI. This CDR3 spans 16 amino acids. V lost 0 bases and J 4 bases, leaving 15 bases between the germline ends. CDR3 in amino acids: CASSYSEGGGGTEAFF. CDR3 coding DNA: TGTGCCAGCAGTTACTCGGAGGGGGGAGGGGGCACTGAAGCTTTCTTT.

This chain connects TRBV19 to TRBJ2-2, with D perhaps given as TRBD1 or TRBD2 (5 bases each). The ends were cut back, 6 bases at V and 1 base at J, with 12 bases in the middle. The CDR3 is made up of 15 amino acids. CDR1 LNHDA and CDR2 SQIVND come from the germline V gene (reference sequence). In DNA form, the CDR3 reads TGTGCCAGTAGCACCGGGACGGGGAACACCGGGGAGCTGTTTTTT. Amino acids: CASSTGTGNTGELFF.

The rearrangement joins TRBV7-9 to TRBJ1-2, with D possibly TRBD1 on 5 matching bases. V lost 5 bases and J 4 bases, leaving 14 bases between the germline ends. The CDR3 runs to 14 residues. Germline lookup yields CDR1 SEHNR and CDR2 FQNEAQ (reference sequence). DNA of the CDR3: TGTGCCAGCAGCATTACCGGGACGGGCTATGGCTACACCTTC. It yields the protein CASSITGTGYGYTF.

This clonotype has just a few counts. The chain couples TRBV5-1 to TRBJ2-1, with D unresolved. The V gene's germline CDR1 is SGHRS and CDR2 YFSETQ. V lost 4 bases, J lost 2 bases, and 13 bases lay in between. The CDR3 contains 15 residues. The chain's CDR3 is CASSATSIPYNEQFF. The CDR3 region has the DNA TGCGCCAGCAGCGCCACCTCGATACCCTACAATGAGCAGTTCTTC.

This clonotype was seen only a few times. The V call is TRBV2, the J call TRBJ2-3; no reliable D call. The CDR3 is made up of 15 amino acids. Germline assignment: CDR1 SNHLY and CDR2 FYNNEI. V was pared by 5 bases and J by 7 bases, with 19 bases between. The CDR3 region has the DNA TGTGCCAGCAGTACCGGACCGCTACAATCGAATACGCAGTATTTT. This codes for CASSTGPLQSNTQYF.

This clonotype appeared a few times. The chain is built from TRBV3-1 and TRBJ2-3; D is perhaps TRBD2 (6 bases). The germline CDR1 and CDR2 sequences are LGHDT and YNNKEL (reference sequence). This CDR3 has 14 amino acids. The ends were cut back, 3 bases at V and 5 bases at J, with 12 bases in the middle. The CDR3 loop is CASSHPTEGDTQYF. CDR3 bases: TGTGCCAGCAGCCACCCTACGGAGGGAGATACGCAGTATTTT.

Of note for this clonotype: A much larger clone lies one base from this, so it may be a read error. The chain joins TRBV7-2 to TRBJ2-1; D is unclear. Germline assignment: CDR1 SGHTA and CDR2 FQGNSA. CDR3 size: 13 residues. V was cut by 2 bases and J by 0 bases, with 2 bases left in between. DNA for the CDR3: TGTGCCAGCAGCTTAACCTCCTACAATGAGCAGTTCTTC. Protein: CASSLTSYNEQFF.

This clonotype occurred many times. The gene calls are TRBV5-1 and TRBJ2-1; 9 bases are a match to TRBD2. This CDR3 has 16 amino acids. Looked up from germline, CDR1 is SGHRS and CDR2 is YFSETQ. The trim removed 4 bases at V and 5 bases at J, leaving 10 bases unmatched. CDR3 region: CASSIIAGASDNEQFF. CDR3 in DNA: TGCGCCAGCAGCATCATAGCGGGGGCTTCGGACAATGAGCAGTTCTTC.

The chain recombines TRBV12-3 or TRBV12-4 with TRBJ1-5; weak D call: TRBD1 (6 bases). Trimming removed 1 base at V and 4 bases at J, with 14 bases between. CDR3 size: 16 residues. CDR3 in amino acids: CASSLGFSGANQPQHF. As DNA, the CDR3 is TGTGCCAGCAGTTTAGGGTTTTCGGGGGCAAATCAGCCCCAGCATTTT.

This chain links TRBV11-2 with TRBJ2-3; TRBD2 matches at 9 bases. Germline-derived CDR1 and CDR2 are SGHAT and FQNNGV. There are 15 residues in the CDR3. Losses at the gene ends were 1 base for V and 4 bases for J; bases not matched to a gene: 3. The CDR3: CASSLASGVADTQYF. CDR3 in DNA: TGTGCCAGCAGCTTAGCTAGCGGGGTCGCAGATACGCAGTATTTT.